Shown below are 17 T cell receptor beta chains from a single sample sequenced in a study of shared clonotypes between healthy human individuals. The naive CD8 subset, CD45RO-negative cells positively selected for CCR7, excluded terminally differentiated effector memory CD45RA+ cells. The method was immunoSEQ multiplex PCR; TCRdb's version includes in-frame clones alone and lacks a portion of them. The sample holds about 2.2 million clones, just over 90% seen once. The sample comprised naive CD8+ T cells from PBMCs. The receptors stem from a man aged 18 to 29 in good health. Some clones in this sample may be carry-over from other donors' samples.

The V call is TRBV18, the J call TRBJ2-7, with no clear D. V was shortened by 2 bases and J by 4 bases, with 12 bases between the two germline ends. This CDR3 comprises 14 residues. In germline, CDR1 is KGHSH, CDR2 LQKENI. DNA for the CDR3: TGTGCCAGCTCACCAAACCCGCCCCCGTACGAGCAGTACTTC. Protein product: CASSPNPPPYEQYF.

As DNA, the CDR3 is TGTGCCAGCAGCTTAGACGGGACAGGGCAGAATGTTTGGATGAACACTGAAGCTTTCTTT. Translating it yields CASSLDGTGQNVWMNTEAFF. The chain couples TRBV7-3 to TRBJ1-1, with 9 positions matching TRBD1. Trimming cost V 2 bases and J 0 bases; bases outside gene matches: 16. The germline V gene has CDR1 SGHTA and CDR2 FQGTGA. This CDR3 is built from 20 residues.

This clone was observed a single time. V gene TRBV9 combines with J gene TRBJ1-1; D might be TRBD1 (5 bases). Germline V gene sequence: CDR1 SGDLS, CDR2 YYNGEE. Deletions cut 4 bases from V and 8 bases from J, with 21 bases between. CDR3 length: 15 amino acids. In DNA form, the CDR3 reads TGTGCCAGCAGCCCCACCGGAAGGGGAGCCCTAGAAGCTTTCTTT. This sequence encodes CASSPTGRGALEAFF.

This chain links TRBV7-6 with TRBJ2-1, with 10 bases that match TRBD2. The ends lost 2 bases at V and 9 bases at J; junction bases unmatched: 10. There are 16 residues in the CDR3. Germline V lookup: CDR1 SGHVS, CDR2 FNYEAQ. The CDR3 here is CASSLFSAGGPGEQFF. The CDR3 nucleotides are TGTGCCAGCAGCTTATTCTCAGCGGGAGGGCCGGGTGAGCAGTTCTTC.

V usage is TRBV11-2 and J usage is TRBJ2-1, with D unclear. In germline, CDR1 is SGHAT, CDR2 FQNNGV. V was trimmed by 6 bases and J by 7 bases, leaving 10 bases between them. The CDR3 is made up of 12 amino acids. The CDR3 loop reads CASSFGLNEQFF. CDR3 DNA sequence: TGTGCCAGCAGTTTTGGCTTGAATGAGCAGTTCTTC.

The V and J genes are TRBV19 and TRBJ2-7; 10 bases align to TRBD2. Germline trimming cut 7 bases from V and 4 bases from J; bases unmatched to any gene: 7. The CDR3 length is 14 residues. Germline V gene lookup returns CDR1 LNHDA and CDR2 SQIVND (reference sequence). CDR3 residues: CASKAASGRYEQYF. The DNA for the CDR3 is TGTGCCAGTAAAGCGGCTAGCGGGAGATACGAGCAGTACTTC.

The chain couples TRBV7-8 to TRBJ2-1; TRBD2 agrees at 11 bases. CDR1 is SGHVS, CDR2 FQNEAQ, per germline. There are 15 residues in the CDR3. V was clipped by 4 bases and J by 5 bases; unmatched bases: 4. The CDR3 here is CASSSRLAGHNEQFF. The CDR3 coding sequence is TGTGCCAGCAGCTCCCGACTAGCGGGACACAATGAGCAGTTCTTC.

As regards this clone: Other DNA sequences in the same sample also yield this CDR3. The CDR3 DNA is TGCGCCAGCAGCTTGGGTGGCACCGGGGAGCTGTTTTTT. This encodes CASSLGGTGELFF. The chain is built from TRBV5-1 and TRBJ2-2; D gene ambiguous. The V end lost 0 bases, the J end lost 4 bases, and 4 bases lay between the germline ends. The CDR3 has 13 amino acids. CDR1 and CDR2 from the germline V gene are SGHRS and YFSETQ.

Concerning this clone: The sample holds other DNA sequences that translate to the same CDR3. V and J are TRBV28 and TRBJ1-1, with D unclear. V was shortened by 1 base and J by 3 bases, with 9 bases between the two germline ends. The germline V gene has CDR1 MDHEN and CDR2 SYDVKM. This CDR3 region has 14 residues. Here the CDR3 reads CASSLLGGDTEAFF. CDR3 sequence (DNA): TGTGCCAGCAGTTTATTAGGAGGAGACACTGAAGCTTTCTTT. The full variable domain, completed using reference TRBV28 and TRBJ1-1, is DVKVTQSSRYLVKRTGEKVFLECVQDMDHENMFWYRQDPGLGLRLIYFSYDVKMKEKGDIPEGYSVSREKKERFSLILESASTNQTSMYLCASSLLGGDTEAFFGQGTRLTVV.

The CDR3 region has the DNA TGTGCCTGGAGTACGACAGGGGGAGTCCCTGAAGCTTTCTTT. Translating it yields CAWSTTGGVPEAFF. The gene calls are TRBV30 and TRBJ1-1; 9 bases align to TRBD1. The CDR3 totals 14 residues. Germline V gene lookup returns CDR1 GTSNPN and CDR2 SVGIG (reference sequence). Trimming took 2 bases from V and 6 from J; bases not matched to a gene: 7.

The genes are TRBV6-5 and TRBJ1-4; 8 positions agree with TRBD1. Germline V lookup: CDR1 MNHEY, CDR2 SVGAGI. The CDR3 is 14 amino acids. V shed 5 bases and J 4 bases; nucleotides not matched to a gene: 3. This CDR3 is CASSPDRGNEKLFF. The CDR3 DNA follows: TGTGCCAGCAGTCCAGACAGGGGTAATGAAAAACTGTTTTTT.

Notes on this clone: Other nucleotide sequences in the sample specify the same CDR3. The J gene is TRBJ1-1, the V gene TRBV29-1; tentatively, D is TRBD1 (5 bases). The germline CDR1 and CDR2 sequences are SQVTM and ANQGSEA. The CDR3 totals 12 residues. The V end lost 6 bases, the J end lost 3 bases, and 11 bases lay between the germline ends. The CDR3 protein is CSVDGGYTEAFF. The CDR3 region has the DNA TGCAGCGTCGACGGGGGTTACACTGAAGCTTTCTTT.

The chain uses TRBV25-1 and TRBJ1-1; D is ambiguous. This CDR3 comprises 11 residues. Trimming removed 3 bases from V and 5 bases from J, with 4 bases in between. The V gene's germline CDR1 is MGHDK and CDR2 SYGVNS. The CDR3 DNA is TGTGCCAGCAGTGATTTTACTGAAGCTTTCTTT. Its protein product is CASSDFTEAFF.

The chain couples TRBV2 to TRBJ1-2; D unresolved. V lost 3 bases to trimming and J lost 4 bases, with 9 bases between them. The CDR3 length is 13 residues. Germline V gives CDR1 SNHLY, CDR2 FYNNEI. CDR3 DNA sequence: TGTGCCAGCAGTGACGGATCTCCCTATGGCTACACCTTC. It specifies CASSDGSPYGYTF.

Here the CDR3 reads CAISVGLLYNEQFF. CDR3 coding DNA: TGTGCCATCAGTGTGGGGCTCCTGTACAATGAGCAGTTCTTC. The chain recombines TRBV10-3 with TRBJ2-1; possible D gene TRBD1, 5 bases. The CDR3 has 14 amino acids. The germline V gene has CDR1 ENHRY and CDR2 SYGVKD. V dropped 4 bases and J dropped 4 bases, with 11 bases sitting between them.

The chain carries TRBV5-6 and TRBJ2-1; 14 bases match TRBD2. The germline CDR1 and CDR2 sequences are SGHDT and YYEEEE. The CDR3 contains 18 residues. J was trimmed by 8 bases and V by 4 bases; bases with no gene match: 14. The CDR3 loop is CASSPPRPTSGRADEQFF. CDR3 DNA sequence: TGTGCCAGCAGCCCGCCACGCCCGACTAGCGGGAGGGCCGATGAGCAGTTCTTC.

V is TRBV7-9 and J is TRBJ2-7, with a weak D call TRBD1 (5 bases). Germline V gene lookup returns CDR1 SEHNR and CDR2 FQNEAQ (reference sequence). The V gene lost 3 bases and the J gene lost 3 bases, with 9 bases spanning the gap. The CDR3 is 13 amino acids. CDR3 region: CASSFSGIYEQYF. CDR3 nucleotides: TGTGCCAGCAGCTTCTCAGGGATCTACGAGCAGTACTTC.